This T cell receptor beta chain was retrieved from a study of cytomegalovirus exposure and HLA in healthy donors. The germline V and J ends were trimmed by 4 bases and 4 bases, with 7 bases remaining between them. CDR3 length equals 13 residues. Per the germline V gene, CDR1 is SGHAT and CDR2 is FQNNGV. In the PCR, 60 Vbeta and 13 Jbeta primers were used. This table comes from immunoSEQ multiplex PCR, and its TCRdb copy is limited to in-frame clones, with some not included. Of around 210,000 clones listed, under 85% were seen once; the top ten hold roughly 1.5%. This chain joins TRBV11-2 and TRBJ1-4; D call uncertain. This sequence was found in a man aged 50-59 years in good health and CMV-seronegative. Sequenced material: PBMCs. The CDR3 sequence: CASSSGLNEKLFF. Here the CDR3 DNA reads TGTGCCAGCAGCTCCGGACTTAATGAAAAACTGTTTTTT.